This TCR beta chain emerged from a study of blood T cell repertoires in COVID-19. Overall study: There were acute and convalescent COVID-19 samples, and they came from the United States, Italy and Spain. Sources were T cells, B-cell-depleted T cells, or PBMCs; the material itself was cDNA or gDNA.

V was pared by 3 bases and J by 6 bases, with 5 bases of the junction left unmatched. CDR3 length: 15 amino acids. Germline V gives CDR1 SGHRS, CDR2 YFSETQ. The data were produced by immunoSEQ multiplex PCR, yet TCRdb's version contains in-frame clones alone and is incomplete. The sample holds 200,000 or so clones; 70% to 90% are singletons and the top ten take 0.75% to 0.9%. V usage is TRBV5-1 and J usage is TRBJ2-2; 10 bases are a match to TRBD1. This TCR derives from a woman in her 70s with acute or convalescent COVID-19. The sample comprised peripheral blood. In DNA, the CDR3 is TGCGCCAGCAGCTCCCGGACAGGGGGTCCCGGGGAGCTGTTTTTT. Its translation: CASSSRTGGPGELFF.